The 21 T cell receptor beta chains in this list originate from one sample, sequenced in a study of breast tumors, draining lymph nodes, adjacent tissues (dated by TCRdb to about 2016). The lymph node samples were taken from the axillary draining lymph nodes of breast cancer patients. Libraries were prepared through multiplex PCR. TCRdb records Illumina HiSeq 2000 as the sequencer. TCRdb reprocessed the public reads (quality trimming at Q25 with fastp, clone calling with MiXCR) and kept in-frame beta chains. Rows with one shared CDR3 protein collapse into an entry with the most common genes and DNA. The sample table records 100,000 or so distinct CDR3 sequences; around 20% of these occur just once. Together, the top ten hold roughly 1.2% of the sample. The source material was axillary lymph node tissue. The receptors derive from a female donor with breast cancer. Some clones in this sample may be carry-over from other donors' samples.

A word on this clonotype: This clone may be a read error of a much larger clone one base away. The V call is TRBV27, the J call TRBJ2-7, with 10 bases matching TRBD2. CDR1 and CDR2 (germline): MNHEY, SMNVEV (reference sequence). CDR3 size: 14 residues. Trimming cost V 5 bases and J 3 bases; bases outside gene matches: 4. The CDR3 bases are TGTGCCAGCAGTCCTAGCGGGAGTGGCTACGAGCAGTACTTC. As protein: CASSPSGSGYEQYF.

Note on this clonotype: A much larger clone lies a single base off, so this may be a read error. This chain joins TRBV13 and TRBJ1-6, with no clear D. The CDR3 contains 16 residues. Trimming cost V 4 bases and J 4 bases, with 14 bases left between them. Germline CDR1 reads PRHDT; CDR2 reads FYEKMQ (reference sequence). The CDR3 nucleotides are TGTGCCAGCAGCTCAGGAGGTGCGGATTATAATTCACCCCTCCACTTT. Protein product: CASSSGGADYNSPLHF. Filled out from reference TRBV13 and TRBJ1-6, the complete variable domain reads AAGVIQSPRHLIKEKRETATLKCYPIPRHDTVYWYQQGPGQDPQFLISFYEKMQSDKGSIPDRFSAQQFSDYHSELNMSSLELGDSALYFCASSSGGADYNSPLHFGNGTRLTVT.

The V gene is TRBV11-2, the J gene TRBJ1-1; D is unresolved. The germline V and J ends were trimmed by 2 bases and 7 bases, with 11 bases remaining between them. Germline V gene lookup returns CDR1 SGHAT and CDR2 FQNNGV. The CDR3 has 13 amino acids. In nucleotides, the CDR3 is TGTGCCAGCAGCTTAACGAGACAAGTTGAAGCTTTCTTT. Protein product: CASSLTRQVEAFF.

Worth noting for this clonotype: Just one base apart from a much larger clone, this may be a read error. The chain has TRBV27 and TRBJ2-7; the D is unclear. CDR1 and CDR2 from the germline V gene are MNHEY and SMNVEV (reference sequence). The CDR3 loop spans 14 amino acids. The V and J ends lost 8 bases and 2 bases respectively, with 16 bases between them. The DNA for the CDR3 is TGTGCCAGCGGTTCCCTCTCCTCTCCCTACGAGCAGTACTTC. Protein product: CASGSLSSPYEQYF.

This clonotype was picked up many times. This sequence joins TRBV7-6 and TRBJ2-1; 8 bases agree with TRBD1. The germline gives CDR1 SGHVS, CDR2 FNYEAQ. V trimming: 4 bases; J trimming: 8 bases; junction bases outside the gene matches: 13. The CDR3 length is 16 residues. In nucleotides, the CDR3 is TGTGCCAGCAGCTCAAACAGGGGGGCGAACAATTATGAGCAGTTCTTC. This codes for CASSSNRGANNYEQFF.

The table lists this clonotype with many counts. The CDR3 nucleotides are TGTGCCAGTAGTATGGACTTCTCAGATACGCAGTATTTT. This gives the protein CASSMDFSDTQYF. The chain recombines TRBV19 with TRBJ2-3, with D possibly being TRBD2 (5 bases). Deletions cut 3 bases from V and 4 bases from J, with 8 bases between. CDR1 is LNHDA, CDR2 SQIVND, per germline (reference sequence). This CDR3 comprises 13 residues.

A few counts support this clonotype. The chain recombines TRBV5-4 with TRBJ2-7; unclear D gene. The ends were cut back, 9 bases at V and 6 bases at J, with 19 bases in the middle. CDR3 length: 13 amino acids. Germline CDR1 and CDR2: SGHNT and YYREEE (reference sequence). CDR3 region: CATSVRVLGEQYF. The DNA for the CDR3 is TGTGCCACCTCTGTCCGGGTGCTCGGCGAGCAGTACTTC.

The sample holds many counts of this clonotype. This sequence joins TRBV20-1 and TRBJ2-7; 13 bases agree with TRBD2. The V gene end was trimmed by 6 bases and the J gene end by 3 bases; junction bases not matched to a gene: 8. From germline, CDR1 is DFQATT and CDR2 SNEGSKA (reference sequence). The CDR3 sequence is 15 residues long. The CDR3, as DNA: TGCAGTGCCCCCGGGACTAGCGGGGCTTACTACGAGCAGTACTTC. Translated, it gives CSAPGTSGAYYEQYF.

This clonotype occurred many times. The V call is TRBV4-1, the J call TRBJ2-1; D may be TRBD2 (6 bases). The CDR3 sequence is 15 residues long. The germline V gene encodes CDR1 MGHRA and CDR2 YSYEKL. Trimming removed 1 base from V and 6 bases from J, with 13 bases in between. In DNA, the CDR3 is TGCGCCAGCAGCCAAGGCGCTAGCGTGGGCAATGAGCAGTTCTTC. This sequence encodes CASSQGASVGNEQFF.

Ten or more counts support this clonotype. The chain carries TRBV5-1 and TRBJ2-1; 7 bases map to TRBD2. V lost 4 bases, J lost 3 bases, and 7 bases stayed unmatched. Germline loops: CDR1 SGHRS, CDR2 YFSETQ. This CDR3 has 15 residues. CDR3 sequence reads: CASSPPSGGYNEQFF. As DNA, the CDR3 is TGCGCCAGCAGCCCGCCTAGCGGAGGCTACAATGAGCAGTTCTTC.

This clonotype was found many times. This sequence joins TRBV11-2 and TRBJ1-6; no reliable D call. This CDR3 comprises 14 residues. Germline V gene sequence: CDR1 SGHAT, CDR2 FQNNGV. Trimming cost V 6 bases and J 9 bases, with 15 bases left between them. In DNA, the CDR3 is TGTGCCAGCAGTCTCGGGGAGTCGCGTTCACCCCTCCACTTT. It translates to CASSLGESRSPLHF.

This clonotype was found a few times. This sequence joins TRBV10-3 and TRBJ1-2, with TRBD1 as a possible D gene (5 bases). This CDR3 has 14 amino acids. V was trimmed by 0 bases and J by 5 bases, leaving 10 bases between them. From germline, CDR1 is ENHRY and CDR2 SYGVKD. The CDR3 region has the DNA TGTGCCATCAGTGAGTCCCCAGGGAGATATGGCTACACCTTC. This gives the protein CAISESPGRYGYTF.

This clonotype came up many times. The V call is TRBV28, the J call TRBJ2-3; D unresolved. Looked up from germline, CDR1 is MDHEN and CDR2 is SYDVKM. The CDR3 contains 13 residues. V gave up 3 bases and J gave up 5 bases, with 9 bases separating them. This CDR3 is CASSLNGQDTQYF. CDR3 sequence (DNA): TGTGCCAGCAGTTTGAACGGCCAAGATACGCAGTATTTT. Filled out from reference TRBV28 and TRBJ2-3, the complete variable domain reads DVKVTQSSRYLVKRTGEKVFLECVQDMDHENMFWYRQDPGLGLRLIYFSYDVKMKEKGDIPEGYSVSREKKERFSLILESASTNQTSMYLCASSLNGQDTQYFGPGTRLTVL.

The rearrangement joins TRBV2 to TRBJ1-1; D gene uncertain. The CDR3 is 15 residues long. From germline, CDR1 is SNHLY and CDR2 FYNNEI. V was cut by 5 bases and J by 1 base, with 14 bases left in between. In DNA, the CDR3 is TGTGCCAGCAGTCTTGGGGAGGACGGGAACACTGAAGCTTTCTTT. Translating gives CASSLGEDGNTEAFF.

This clonotype was seen at least ten times. V and J are TRBV29-1 and TRBJ2-7, with D maybe TRBD1 (6 bases). The V end was cut by 3 bases, the J end by 2 bases, with 14 bases between. Per the germline V gene, CDR1 is SQVTM and CDR2 is ANQGSEA. The CDR3 runs 14 residues. The CDR3 DNA reads as TGCAGCGTTGACAGGGACACCAGTCCCTACGAGCAGTACTTC. This codes for CSVDRDTSPYEQYF.

This clonotype was seen ten or more times. The chain uses TRBV6-2 or TRBV6-3 and TRBJ2-7; 7 bases match TRBD1. The ends lost 5 bases at V and 1 base at J; junction bases unmatched: 11. The CDR3 spans 16 residues. Germline values: CDR1 MNHEY, CDR2 SVGEGT. Here the CDR3 DNA reads TGTGCCAGCAGTGGCCTTGGGACAGTACTTTCCTACGAGCAGTACTTC. It translates to CASSGLGTVLSYEQYF.

As regards this clonotype: The junction and the germline gene differ at one end; a read error may be behind it. This rearrangement joins TRBV5-5 to TRBJ2-7, with D possibly TRBD1 on 6 matching bases. Looked up from germline, CDR1 is SGHKS and CDR2 is YYEKEE (reference sequence). There are 15 residues in the CDR3. The CDR3 protein is CARSLVRTDVHERYF. CDR3 DNA sequence: TGTGCCCGCAGCTTGGTAAGGACAGATGTCCACGAGCGGTACTTC.

This clonotype was seen at least ten times. This chain connects TRBV7-9 to TRBJ2-7, with TRBD2 matching over 8 bases. Germline loops: CDR1 SEHNR, CDR2 FQNEAQ (reference sequence). CDR3 length equals 16 residues. The junction had 6 bases not matched to a gene; V was cut back by 2 bases and J by 0 bases. The CDR3 DNA follows: TGTGCCAGCAGCTTAACTGTCGGGACTAGCTCCTACGAGCAGTACTTC. It yields the protein CASSLTVGTSSYEQYF. The complete variable domain, with remaining parts taken from reference TRBV7-9 and TRBJ2-7, reads DTGVSQNPRHKITKRGQNVTFRCDPISEHNRLYWYRQTLGQGPEFLTYFQNEAQLEKSRLLSDRFSAERPKGSFSTLEIQRTEQGDSAMYLCASSLTVGTSSYEQYFGPGTRLTVT.

This clonotype was detected ten times or more. This CDR3 reads CASSRGLAGEKSYNEQFF. The CDR3 coding sequence is TGTGCCAGCAGCCGGGGACTAGCGGGAGAGAAGTCCTACAATGAGCAGTTCTTC. The chain uses TRBV7-3 and TRBJ2-1, with 14 positions matching TRBD2. Germline V CDR1 and CDR2: SGHTA, FQGTGA. The ends lost 5 bases at V and 1 base at J; junction bases unmatched: 7. This CDR3 is built from 18 residues.

In this sample, this clonotype turned up many times. The V call is TRBV7-6, the J call TRBJ2-1; 9 positions agree with TRBD1. CDR1 and CDR2 (germline): SGHVS, FNYEAQ. The CDR3 has 15 residues. The V gene end was trimmed by 5 bases and the J gene end by 6 bases; junction bases not matched to a gene: 8. The CDR3 spells CASSAGTGPPNEQFF. As DNA, the CDR3 is TGTGCCAGCAGCGCTGGGACAGGGCCCCCCAATGAGCAGTTCTTC.

Details on this clonotype: A much bigger clone sits one base away, suggesting this may be a read error. V is TRBV6-1 and J is TRBJ1-2; perhaps TRBD1 as D (5 bases). Deletions cut 4 bases from V and 6 bases from J, with 12 bases between. Germline-derived CDR1 and CDR2 are MNHNS and SASEGT. The CDR3 runs 13 residues. The CDR3 sequence is CASSAGIVDGYTF. CDR3 nucleotides: TGTGCCAGCAGTGCAGGGATCGTGGATGGCTACACCTTC.